One sample yielded the 22 T cell receptor beta chains listed below, sequenced in a study of T cell responses to AZD1222 COVID-19 vaccine. Method: immunoSEQ multiplex PCR; TCRdb's copy keeps in-frame clones and lacks some. The sample shows some 120,000 clones, 88% of them seen only once. This sample comprised peripheral blood, obtained on day 0 of AZD1222 vaccination. The receptors were sampled from an adult in good health.

This clone was observed a single time. The chain has TRBV20-1 and TRBJ2-3; 12 bases are shared with TRBD2. V was pared by 3 bases and J by 3 bases, with 13 bases of the junction left unmatched. The CDR3 totals 18 residues. The germline CDR1 and CDR2 sequences are DFQATT and SNEGSKA (reference sequence). CDR3 in amino acids: CSASTAGLAGGWTDTQYF. CDR3 sequence (DNA): TGCAGTGCTAGTACCGCGGGCCTAGCGGGAGGGTGGACAGATACGCAGTATTTT.

The rearrangement links TRBV10-1 to TRBJ2-2; D is uncertain. The V end was cut by 3 bases, the J end by 0 bases, with 11 bases between. The germline V gene encodes CDR1 WNHNN and CDR2 SYGVQD (reference sequence). The length of the CDR3 is 16 residues. DNA of the CDR3: TGCGCCAGCAGTGATTACGGGCAGACGAACACCGGGGAGCTGTTTTTT. It encodes CASSDYGQTNTGELFF.

V usage is TRBV7-2 and J usage is TRBJ1-2, with TRBD1 identical over 12 bases. J gave up 0 bases and V 6 bases, and 2 bases lay outside the gene matches. The V gene's germline CDR1 is SGHTA and CDR2 FQGNSA. The CDR3 totals 15 residues. This CDR3 reads CASRGQGASNYGYTF. CDR3 DNA: TGTGCCAGCAGGGGACAGGGGGCTTCTAACTATGGCTACACCTTC.

V gene TRBV7-3 combines with J gene TRBJ1-2; D is ambiguous. The length of the CDR3 is 13 residues. Germline V gene lookup returns CDR1 SGHTA and CDR2 FQGTGA. V was clipped by 2 bases and J by 8 bases, with 12 bases between them. In DNA, the CDR3 is TGTGCCAGCAGCTTAGATGGGTTACGGGGCTACACCTTC. It encodes CASSLDGLRGYTF.

The chain recombines TRBV19 with TRBJ1-1; maybe TRBD1 (5 bases). This CDR3 is built from 15 residues. Germline loops: CDR1 LNHDA, CDR2 SQIVND (reference sequence). V was clipped by 3 bases and J by 2 bases, with 13 bases between them. The CDR3 reads CASSISGGSNTEAFF. In nucleotides, the CDR3 is TGTGCCAGTAGTATTAGCGGGGGTTCCAACACTGAAGCTTTCTTT.

This chain connects TRBV5-1 to TRBJ1-1; D is uncertain. The CDR3 sequence is 15 residues long. Germline CDR1 reads SGHRS; CDR2 reads YFSETQ. V gave up 1 base and J gave up 1 base, with 11 bases separating them. This CDR3 reads CASSLYGDGNTEAFF. The CDR3 DNA sequence: TGCGCCAGCAGCTTGTACGGGGATGGGAACACTGAAGCTTTCTTT.

The V gene is TRBV2, the J gene TRBJ1-3, with a possible D match to TRBD1 (5 bases). Germline values: CDR1 SNHLY, CDR2 FYNNEI. This CDR3 is 12 amino acids long. Written as DNA, the CDR3 is TGTGCACGTGAGGGGTCTGGAAACACCATATATTTT. Translating gives CAREGSGNTIYF.

This clone was counted once. This chain links TRBV3-1 (or the pseudogene TRBV3-2) with TRBJ2-3, with 10 bases fitting TRBD2. Trimming removed 8 bases from V and 2 bases from J; junction bases left unmatched: 13. Germline loops: CDR1 LGHDT, CDR2 YNNKEL (reference sequence). This CDR3 spans 17 amino acids. The CDR3 nucleotides read TGTGCCAGCTCCCGTACTCTAGCGGGGGATCTCACAGATACGCAGTATTTT. It translates to CASSRTLAGDLTDTQYF.

J is TRBJ2-3 and V is TRBV2; D is possibly TRBD2 (5 bases). The CDR3 sequence is 13 residues long. Germline V CDR1 and CDR2: SNHLY, FYNNEI. The ends were cut back, 6 bases at V and 6 bases at J, with 13 bases in the middle. Written as DNA, the CDR3 is TGTGCCAGCAGGGGGAACGGGAAGGATACGCAGTATTTT. This encodes CASRGNGKDTQYF.

CDR3 sequence: CASSEAGVVTDTQYF. CDR3 nucleotides: TGTGCCAGCAGTGAAGCGGGGGTAGTAACAGATACGCAGTATTTT. J is TRBJ2-3 and V is TRBV2, with D possibly called TRBD1 or TRBD2 (5 bases each). Trimming took 0 bases from V and 3 from J, leaving 10 bases between them. This CDR3 has 15 residues. CDR1 and CDR2 from the germline V gene are SNHLY and FYNNEI.

This clone is a singleton in its sample. The chain links TRBV6-6 to TRBJ1-2; a weak D match, TRBD1 (6 bases). The CDR3 consists of 14 residues. V was pared by 5 bases and J by 8 bases, with 18 bases between. Germline V gives CDR1 MNHNY, CDR2 SVGAGI (reference sequence). This CDR3 is CASSRTALEGGYTF. CDR3 nucleotides: TGTGCCAGCAGTAGGACAGCCCTTGAGGGAGGCTACACCTTC.

The gene calls are TRBV19 and TRBJ2-6; possible D gene TRBD2, 7 bases. Between the trimmed V and J ends, which lost 5 bases and 0 bases, there was a span of 14 bases. Per germline, CDR1 LNHDA and CDR2 SQIVND (reference sequence). The CDR3 totals 17 residues. DNA for the CDR3: TGTGCCAGTAGTCCGAGCGGGACACCCTCTGGGGCCAACGTCCTGACTTTC. Protein sequence: CASSPSGTPSGANVLTF. Filled out from reference TRBV19 and TRBJ2-6, the complete variable domain reads DGGITQSPKYLFRKEGQNVTLSCEQNLNHDAMYWYRQDPGQGLRLIYYSQIVNDFQKGDIAEGYSVSREKKESFPLTVTSAQKNPTAFYLCASSPSGTPSGANVLTFGAGSRLTVL.

This sequence joins TRBV19 and TRBJ2-6, with 7 bases that match TRBD1. Looked up from germline, CDR1 is LNHDA and CDR2 is SQIVND (reference sequence). V was clipped by 4 bases and J by 2 bases; unmatched bases: 8. This CDR3 is built from 17 residues. The CDR3 region has the DNA TGTGCCAGTAGTACTCCCAGGGGGTTACCTGGGGCCAACGTCCTGACTTTC. This encodes CASSTPRGLPGANVLTF.

This chain uses TRBV5-1 with TRBJ1-6, with TRBD1 identical over 8 bases. V gave up 4 bases and J gave up 10 bases; unmatched junction bases: 10. The CDR3 runs 15 residues. Germline loops: CDR1 SGHRS, CDR2 YFSETQ. This CDR3 reads CASSPGQGLGSPLHF. The CDR3 DNA is TGCGCCAGCAGCCCCGGACAGGGCTTAGGGTCACCCCTCCACTTT.

The sample holds one count of this clone. The V call is TRBV11-3, the J call TRBJ2-7, with D uncertain. The CDR3 is made up of 13 amino acids. Germline CDR1 reads SGHNT; CDR2 reads YENEEA. V lost 1 base and J 1 base, leaving 5 bases between the germline ends. The CDR3 loop is CASSLVGSYEQYF. CDR3 sequence (DNA): TGTGCCAGCAGCTTAGTAGGGTCCTACGAGCAGTACTTC.

This clone has only a few counts. V is TRBV11-2 and J is TRBJ2-7; D unresolved. V lost 6 bases and J 0 bases, leaving 12 bases between the germline ends. CDR3 length: 14 amino acids. Germline V lookup: CDR1 SGHAT, CDR2 FQNNGV. The CDR3 DNA is TGTGCCAGCAGGGTCGCAGCTTACTCCTACGAGCAGTACTTC. Amino acids: CASRVAAYSYEQYF. Using reference TRBV11-2 and TRBJ2-7 for the parts outside the CDR3, the full variable domain is EAGVAQSPRYKIIEKRQSVAFWCNPISGHATLYWYQQILGQGPKLLIQFQNNGVVDDSQLPKDRFSAERLKGVDSTLKIQPAKLEDSAVYLCASRVAAYSYEQYFGPGTRLTVT.

A remark on this clone: The same CDR3 arises from other DNA sequences in this sample as well. The rearrangement uses TRBV12-3 or TRBV12-4 and TRBJ2-7, with D uncertain. This CDR3 has 13 amino acids. The germline V and J ends were trimmed by 1 base and 3 bases, with 7 bases remaining between them. The CDR3 sequence: CASSLVRNYEQYF. DNA for the CDR3: TGTGCCAGCAGTTTAGTGAGGAACTACGAGCAGTACTTC.

This clone was recorded only once. The chain has TRBV7-3 and TRBJ2-1; D is unclear. The germline CDR1 and CDR2 sequences are SGHTA and FQGTGA. This CDR3 spans 11 amino acids. Trimming cost V 4 bases and J 10 bases, with 8 bases left between them. This CDR3 is CASSSDGEQFF. The DNA for the CDR3 is TGTGCCAGCAGCTCGGACGGGGAGCAGTTCTTC.

The V and J genes are TRBV7-2 and TRBJ2-1; 8 positions match TRBD1. CDR1 and CDR2 from the germline V gene are SGHTA and FQGNSA. The J segment lost 2 bases and the V segment lost 4 bases, leaving 4 bases of the junction unmatched. CDR3 length: 15 amino acids. CDR3 in DNA: TGTGCCAGCAGCTCAGGACAGGGAACCTACAATGAGCAGTTCTTC. This codes for CASSSGQGTYNEQFF.

In DNA, the CDR3 is TGTGCCAGCAGCTACAATAGGGGGGATGGCTACACCTTC. Translating gives CASSYNRGDGYTF. The chain uses TRBV5-4 and TRBJ1-2; D may be TRBD1 (6 bases). The length of the CDR3 is 13 residues. Germline CDR1 and CDR2: SGHNT and YYREEE (reference sequence). Deletions cut 3 bases from V and 6 bases from J, with 12 bases between.

With regard to this clone: The sample has other DNA sequences that encode this CDR3 too. The chain employs TRBV27 and TRBJ1-2; D is unclear. Trimming stripped 0 bases from V and 7 bases from J, with 9 bases between. The length of the CDR3 is 13 residues. In germline, CDR1 is MNHEY, CDR2 SMNVEV (reference sequence). The CDR3 loop is CASSLSGPGGYTF. As DNA, the CDR3 is TGTGCCAGCAGTTTATCGGGCCCTGGTGGCTACACCTTC.

The chain couples TRBV11-2 to TRBJ1-1; 8 bases are shared with TRBD1. The length of the CDR3 is 14 residues. Trimming cost V 5 bases and J 7 bases; bases outside gene matches: 9. CDR1 is SGHAT, CDR2 FQNNGV, per germline. The CDR3 sequence is CASSNNRDRREAFF. CDR3 nucleotides: TGTGCCAGCAGCAATAACCGGGACAGGCGTGAAGCTTTCTTT. The variable domain in full, with the rest retrieved from reference TRBV11-2 and TRBJ1-1, is EAGVAQSPRYKIIEKRQSVAFWCNPISGHATLYWYQQILGQGPKLLIQFQNNGVVDDSQLPKDRFSAERLKGVDSTLKIQPAKLEDSAVYLCASSNNRDRREAFFGQGTRLTVV.